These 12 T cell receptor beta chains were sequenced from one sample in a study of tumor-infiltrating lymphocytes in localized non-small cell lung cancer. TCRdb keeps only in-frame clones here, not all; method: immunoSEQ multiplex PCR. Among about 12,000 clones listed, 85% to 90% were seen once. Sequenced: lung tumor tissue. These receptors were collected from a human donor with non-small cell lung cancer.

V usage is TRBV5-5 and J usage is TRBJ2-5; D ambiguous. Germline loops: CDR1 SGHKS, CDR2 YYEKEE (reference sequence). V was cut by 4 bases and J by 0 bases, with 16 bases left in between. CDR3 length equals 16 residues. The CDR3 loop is CASSQLSHPNQETQYF. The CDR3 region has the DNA TGTGCCAGCAGCCAGCTCTCGCATCCTAACCAAGAGACCCAGTACTTC.

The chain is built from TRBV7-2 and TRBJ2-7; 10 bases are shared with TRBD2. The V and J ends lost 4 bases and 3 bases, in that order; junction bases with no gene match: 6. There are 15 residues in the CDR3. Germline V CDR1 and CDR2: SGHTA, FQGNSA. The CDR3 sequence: CASSSTSGPRYEQYF. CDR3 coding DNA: TGTGCCAGCAGCTCGACTAGCGGGCCTCGCTACGAGCAGTACTTC.

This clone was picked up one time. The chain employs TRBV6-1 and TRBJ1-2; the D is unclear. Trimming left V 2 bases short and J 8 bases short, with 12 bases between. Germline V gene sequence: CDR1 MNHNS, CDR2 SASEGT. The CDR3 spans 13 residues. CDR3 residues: CASSESGVSGYTF. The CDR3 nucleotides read TGTGCCAGCAGTGAATCCGGGGTCTCGGGCTACACCTTC.

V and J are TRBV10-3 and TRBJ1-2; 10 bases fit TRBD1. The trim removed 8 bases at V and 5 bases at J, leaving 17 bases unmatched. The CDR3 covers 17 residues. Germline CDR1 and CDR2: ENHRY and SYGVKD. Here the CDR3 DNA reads TGTGCCATCCTCCCCGATAGGTCGGGACAGGGGTTATATGGCTACACCTTC. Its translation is CAILPDRSGQGLYGYTF.

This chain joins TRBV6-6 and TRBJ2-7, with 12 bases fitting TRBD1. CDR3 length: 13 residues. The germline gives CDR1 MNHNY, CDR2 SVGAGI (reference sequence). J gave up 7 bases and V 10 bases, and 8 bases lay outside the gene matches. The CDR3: CATSGQGAREQYF. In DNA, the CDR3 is TGTGCCACTTCGGGACAGGGGGCGCGAGAGCAGTACTTC.

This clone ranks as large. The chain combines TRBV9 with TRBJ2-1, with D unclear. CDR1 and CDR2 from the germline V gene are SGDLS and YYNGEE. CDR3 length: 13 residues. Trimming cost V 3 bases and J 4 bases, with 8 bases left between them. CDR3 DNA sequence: TGTGCCAGCAGCGCTACGAAGTACAATGAGCAGTTCTTC. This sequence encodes CASSATKYNEQFF.

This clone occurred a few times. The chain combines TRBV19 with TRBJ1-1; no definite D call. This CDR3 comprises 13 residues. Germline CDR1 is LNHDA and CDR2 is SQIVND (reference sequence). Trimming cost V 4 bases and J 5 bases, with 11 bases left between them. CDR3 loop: CASSSRERTEAFF. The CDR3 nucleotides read TGTGCCAGTAGTAGCCGGGAGAGGACTGAAGCTTTCTTT.

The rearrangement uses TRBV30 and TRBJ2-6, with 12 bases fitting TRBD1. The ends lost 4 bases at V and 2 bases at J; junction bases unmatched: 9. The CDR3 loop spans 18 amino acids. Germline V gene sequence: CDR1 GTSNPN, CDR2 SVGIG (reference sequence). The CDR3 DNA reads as TGTGCCTGGAAAGGGGACAGGGGGCAAAAGGCTGGGGCCAACGTCCTGACTTTC. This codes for CAWKGDRGQKAGANVLTF.

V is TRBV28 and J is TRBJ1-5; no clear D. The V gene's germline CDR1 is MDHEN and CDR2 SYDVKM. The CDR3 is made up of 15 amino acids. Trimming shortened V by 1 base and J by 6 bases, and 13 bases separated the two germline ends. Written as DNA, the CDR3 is TGTGCCAGCAGTTTATCTTCGGGGTTCGCTCAGCCCCAGCATTTT. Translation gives CASSLSSGFAQPQHF.

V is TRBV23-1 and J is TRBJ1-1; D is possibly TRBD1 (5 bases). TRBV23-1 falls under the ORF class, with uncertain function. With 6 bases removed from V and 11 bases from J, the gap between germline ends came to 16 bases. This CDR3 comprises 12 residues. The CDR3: CASSPREGWAFF. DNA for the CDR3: TGCGCCAGCAGCCCAAGGGAGGGGTGGGCTTTCTTT.

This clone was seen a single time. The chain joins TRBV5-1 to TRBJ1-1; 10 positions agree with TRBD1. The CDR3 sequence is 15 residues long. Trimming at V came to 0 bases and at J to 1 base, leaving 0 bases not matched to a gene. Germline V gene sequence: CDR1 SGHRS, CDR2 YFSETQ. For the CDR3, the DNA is TGCGCCAGCAGCTTGGGACAGGGGGCGAACACTGAAGCTTTCTTT. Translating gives CASSLGQGANTEAFF.

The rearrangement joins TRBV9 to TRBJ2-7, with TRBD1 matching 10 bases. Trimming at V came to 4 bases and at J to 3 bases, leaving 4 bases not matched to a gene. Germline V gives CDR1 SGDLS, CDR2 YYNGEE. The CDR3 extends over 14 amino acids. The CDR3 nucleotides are TGTGCCAGCAGCCCGGGGGACAGGGGCTACGAGCAGTACTTC. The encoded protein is CASSPGDRGYEQYF.